This passage covers 32 T cell receptor beta chains from one sample sequenced in a study of metastatic and nonmetastatic thyroid tumors. MiXCR was used by TCRdb to re-call the PCR reads. The data show some 93,000 clones, about 12% seen once. Until they underwent thyroid surgery, no patient had received any treatment. Sequenced input: blood. The receptor set was obtained from a female donor with papillary thyroid cancer or a benign thyroid nodule (not recorded which). Some clones in this sample may be carry-over from other donors' samples.

As to this clone: Distinct nucleotide sequences in the sample also encode this CDR3. The chain carries TRBV19 and TRBJ2-5; D remains unclear. CDR3 length equals 14 residues. The V end was cut by 3 bases, the J end by 0 bases, with 8 bases between. CDR1 LNHDA and CDR2 SQIVND come from the germline V gene (reference sequence). CDR3: CASSIGGYQETQYF. The CDR3 DNA sequence: TGTGCCAGTAGTATCGGTGGGTACCAAGAGACCCAGTACTTC.

This clone was observed at least ten times. The V gene is TRBV6-1, the J gene TRBJ1-4, with 7 bases that match TRBD1. The CDR3 loop spans 16 amino acids. The germline V gene encodes CDR1 MNHNS and CDR2 SASEGT. Trimming cost V 5 bases and J 3 bases; bases outside gene matches: 9. CDR3 loop: CASSHFRGAANEKLFF. CDR3 in DNA: TGTGCCAGCAGTCACTTCAGGGGGGCAGCTAATGAAAAACTGTTTTTT.

This clone was recorded many times. The chain employs TRBV28 and TRBJ2-4, with D unresolved. The CDR3 spans 15 residues. The germline CDR1 and CDR2 sequences are MDHEN and SYDVKM. The germline V and J ends were trimmed by 4 bases and 0 bases, with 10 bases remaining between them. As DNA, the CDR3 is TGTGCCAGCAGTTCCCGCATCCTAGCCAAAAACATTCAGTACTTC. Residues: CASSSRILAKNIQYF.

This clone was counted at least ten times. The CDR3 protein is CASSPTSGFSYEQYF. The CDR3 nucleotides are TGTGCCAGCTCACCGACTAGCGGTTTTTCCTACGAGCAGTACTTC. The chain has TRBV18 and TRBJ2-7; 9 bases match TRBD2. The germline gives CDR1 KGHSH, CDR2 LQKENI. This CDR3 contains 15 residues. V trimming: 3 bases; J trimming: 1 base; junction bases outside the gene matches: 4. Combining the CDR3 with reference TRBV18 and TRBJ2-7 gives the whole variable domain NAGVMQNPRHLVRRRGQEARLRCSPMKGHSHVYWYRQLPEEGLKFMVYLQKENIIDESGMPKERFSAEFPKEGPSILRIQQVVRGDSAAYFCASSPTSGFSYEQYFGPGTRLTVT.

This clone was detected ten times or more. CDR3 coding DNA: TGCAGTGCTAGGGCTGAACCGGACACTGAAGCTTTCTTT. It translates to CSARAEPDTEAFF. The gene calls are TRBV20-1 and TRBJ1-1, with D uncertain. Germline CDR1 and CDR2: DFQATT and SNEGSKA (reference sequence). This CDR3 has 13 amino acids. The germline V and J ends were trimmed by 3 bases and 3 bases, with 11 bases remaining between them.

The chain employs TRBV6-4 and TRBJ2-3, with TRBD2 identical over 7 bases. V gave up 3 bases and J gave up 3 bases; unmatched junction bases: 9. CDR1 MRHNA and CDR2 SNTAGT come from the germline V gene. This CDR3 is built from 16 residues. CDR3 bases: TGTGCCAGCAGTGAAGGGACTATCTGGGGGACAGATACGCAGTATTTT. Residues: CASSEGTIWGTDTQYF.

This clone has only a few counts. Its ends do not fully match the called genes, so a read error is possible. This rearrangement joins TRBV6-2 or TRBV6-3 to TRBJ2-7; TRBD2 matches 9 bases. In germline, CDR1 is MNHEY, CDR2 SVGEGT. The CDR3 sequence is 15 residues long. The CDR3 DNA is TGTGCCAGCAGCACGGTACTAGCGGGCAATTACGAGCAGTACTTT. Its protein is CASSTVLAGNYEQYF.

A remark on this clone: Other nucleotide sequences in the sample specify the same CDR3. The V and J genes are TRBV5-6 and TRBJ2-5; D perhaps matches TRBD1 (6 bases). The V gene lost 0 bases and the J gene lost 5 bases, with 11 bases spanning the gap. The germline CDR1 and CDR2 sequences are SGHDT and YYEEEE. This CDR3 comprises 14 residues. CDR3 sequence reads: CASSLAGVVETQYF. CDR3 DNA: TGTGCCAGCAGCTTGGCAGGGGTGGTTGAGACCCAGTACTTC.

This clone was recorded many times. V usage is TRBV2 and J usage is TRBJ2-3; the match to TRBD1 covers 12 bases. This CDR3 is 15 amino acids long. In germline, CDR1 is SNHLY, CDR2 FYNNEI. V shed 4 bases and J 3 bases; nucleotides not matched to a gene: 2. This chain's CDR3 is CASSVGQGATDTQYF. Here the CDR3 DNA reads TGTGCCAGCAGTGTGGGACAGGGGGCAACAGATACGCAGTATTTT.

This clone was found many times. The V gene is TRBV7-2, the J gene TRBJ2-7, with a weak D call TRBD1 (6 bases). V dropped 2 bases and J dropped 4 bases, with 12 bases sitting between them. In germline, CDR1 is SGHTA, CDR2 FQGNSA. The CDR3 runs 14 residues. CDR3 coding DNA: TGTGCCAGCAGCTTATCTCTACAGGGTTACGAGCAGTACTTC. It codes for CASSLSLQGYEQYF.

This clone was detected many times. J is TRBJ2-3 and V is TRBV7-2, with D uncertain. Germline V gives CDR1 SGHTA, CDR2 FQGNSA. The CDR3 length is 11 residues. Between the trimmed V and J ends, which lost 2 bases and 7 bases, there was a span of 4 bases. The CDR3 here is CASSLKYTQYF. The CDR3 region has the DNA TGTGCCAGCAGCTTAAAATATACGCAGTATTTT.

This clone was counted many times. This specimen includes other DNA sequences encoding the same CDR3. The V and J genes are TRBV19 and TRBJ1-5; 9 positions agree with TRBD1. Germline CDR1 reads LNHDA; CDR2 reads SQIVND (reference sequence). This CDR3 is built from 15 residues. V shed 11 bases and J 5 bases; nucleotides not matched to a gene: 13. The CDR3 sequence is CAAQEGTGLDQPQHF. CDR3 DNA: TGTGCCGCCCAGGAGGGGACAGGGTTAGATCAGCCCCAGCATTTT.

The table lists this clone with many counts. V gene TRBV27 combines with J gene TRBJ1-1; D is perhaps TRBD1 (6 bases). The V end was cut by 7 bases, the J end by 1 base, with 22 bases between. The CDR3 has 17 residues. The germline CDR1 and CDR2 sequences are MNHEY and SMNVEV (reference sequence). CDR3 in amino acids: CASTPGGVGGKNTEAFF. In DNA form, the CDR3 reads TGTGCCAGCACCCCTGGGGGCGTAGGTGGGAAGAACACTGAAGCTTTCTTT.

This clone was recorded many times. The V call is TRBV28, the J call TRBJ1-1, with a weak D call TRBD1 (5 bases). CDR1 and CDR2 from the germline V gene are MDHEN and SYDVKM. The CDR3 is 13 residues long. V lost 3 bases and J lost 4, with 9 bases in between. The CDR3, as DNA: TGTGCCAGCAGTTTTCGGGGCACCACTGAAGCTTTCTTT. Translating gives CASSFRGTTEAFF.

This clone has ten or more counts. V usage is TRBV9 and J usage is TRBJ2-7, with D perhaps TRBD2 (5 bases). Germline V gives CDR1 SGDLS, CDR2 YYNGEE. V dropped 7 bases and J dropped 1 base, with 21 bases sitting between them. The CDR3 length is 16 residues. CDR3 loop: CASDKEMKLVSYEQYF. CDR3 nucleotide sequence: TGTGCCAGCGACAAGGAAATGAAACTAGTTTCCTACGAGCAGTACTTC.

This clone was observed at least ten times. This sequence joins TRBV10-3 and TRBJ1-1; D not resolved. CDR3 length: 15 residues. Between the trimmed V and J ends, which lost 2 bases and 7 bases, there was a span of 17 bases. Germline V gene lookup returns CDR1 ENHRY and CDR2 SYGVKD. The CDR3 loop reads CAISETDGYQLEAFF. The CDR3, as DNA: TGTGCCATCAGTGAGACGGACGGATACCAGCTTGAAGCTTTCTTT.

For this clone: The final CDR3 position lacks the conserved phenylalanine or tryptophan, pointing to a likely read error. The chain links TRBV11-2 to TRBJ2-1; D gene ambiguous. Germline lookup yields CDR1 SGHAT and CDR2 FQNNGV. Trimming pared 9 bases from V and 8 bases from J, leaving 14 bases between. This CDR3 region has 12 residues. The CDR3 DNA sequence: TGTGCCAGAGGTGGGTACTTTGATGAGCAGTTCCTC. Amino acid sequence: CARGGYFDEQFL.

This clone was found many times. This chain links TRBV19 with TRBJ1-5, with 8 bases identical to TRBD1. Trimming at V came to 3 bases and at J to 16 bases, leaving 11 bases not matched to a gene. This CDR3 has 13 residues. CDR1 and CDR2 from the germline V gene are LNHDA and SQIVND (reference sequence). The DNA for the CDR3 is TGTGCCAGTAGTATTCCAGGGGGCGACTTGAAACATTTT. This sequence encodes CASSIPGGDLKHF.

Turning to this clone: A much larger clone is a single base away; this may be a read error. V and J are TRBV18 and TRBJ2-7, with D uncertain. The DNA end lines up better with TRBJ2-5; the J call may be wrong. In germline, CDR1 is KGHSH, CDR2 LQKENI. CDR3 size: 15 residues. CDR3 coding DNA: TGTGCCAGCTCATCCCCCCGGGCAGGAAGGAAGACCCAGTACTTC. Translated: CASSSPRAGRKTQYF.

This clone was counted at least ten times. This chain connects TRBV3-1 to TRBJ2-7; D is unresolved. Germline loops: CDR1 LGHDT, CDR2 YNNKEL (reference sequence). The CDR3 totals 13 residues. V was shortened by 0 bases and J by 4 bases, with 7 bases between the two germline ends. CDR3 in amino acids: CASSQEGRYEQYF. For the CDR3, the DNA is TGTGCCAGCAGCCAAGAGGGCAGGTACGAGCAGTACTTC.

The chain couples TRBV6-1 to TRBJ2-7, with 7 bases matching TRBD2. J gave up 3 bases and V 5 bases, and 7 bases lay outside the gene matches. The CDR3 runs to 14 residues. Germline-derived CDR1 and CDR2 are MNHNS and SASEGT. The CDR3, as DNA: TGTGCCAGCAGTCCGGGACTAACTAACTACGAGCAGTACTTC. Its translation: CASSPGLTNYEQYF.

This clone was recorded at least ten times. V is TRBV16 and J is TRBJ1-3; D ambiguous. The CDR3 sequence is 16 residues long. CDR1 is KGHSY and CDR2 is FQNENV in the germline V gene. Between the trimmed V and J ends, which lost 1 base and 2 bases, there was a span of 12 bases. The CDR3 here is CASSQLDHRTGNTIYF. The DNA for the CDR3 is TGTGCCAGCAGCCAATTGGACCATCGGACTGGAAACACCATATATTTT.

This clone turned up a few times. This may come from a read error, since a much larger clone is one base off. The rearrangement uses TRBV19 and TRBJ2-3, with D uncertain. The CDR3 has 14 residues. Germline V gene sequence: CDR1 LNHDA, CDR2 SQIVND (reference sequence). CDR3 loop: CVSSIGRSTDTQYF. The CDR3 DNA is TGTGTCAGTAGTATTGGCAGGAGCACAGATACGCAGTATTTT.

This clone was counted many times. The chain joins TRBV3-1 to TRBJ2-1; D unresolved. The germline V gene has CDR1 LGHDT and CDR2 YNNKEL (reference sequence). This CDR3 is built from 11 residues. Trimming left V 3 bases short and J 15 bases short, with 12 bases between. CDR3: CASSQGSWLFF. The CDR3 DNA reads as TGTGCCAGCAGCCAGGGTAGTTGGCTGTTCTTC.

Ten or more counts support this clone. V is TRBV15 and J is TRBJ2-2, with D tentatively TRBD1 (5 bases). CDR1 is LNHNV, CDR2 YYDKDF, per germline (reference sequence). V lost 6 bases and J 4 bases, leaving 12 bases between the germline ends. The CDR3 has 14 residues. CDR3 residues: CATSRQGPTGELFF. The CDR3 nucleotides read TGTGCCACCAGTCGCCAGGGTCCCACCGGGGAGCTGTTTTTT.

In its sample, this clone was seen many times. The chain has TRBV28 and TRBJ2-1; perhaps TRBD2 as D (5 bases). The germline CDR1 and CDR2 sequences are MDHEN and SYDVKM. CDR3 size: 13 residues. CDR3 bases: TGTGCACTAGGCAGGAGGTCGGGGAATGAGCAGTTCTTC. Its protein is CALGRRSGNEQFF.

At least ten counts were recorded for this clone. The rearrangement uses TRBV5-5 and TRBJ2-3; 9 nucleotides match TRBD1. CDR1 is SGHKS and CDR2 is YYEKEE in the germline V gene (reference sequence). The CDR3 length is 16 residues. Trimming at V came to 4 bases and at J to 2 bases, leaving 8 bases not matched to a gene. In nucleotides, the CDR3 is TGTGCCAGCAGCGACCTGGACAGGGGAACCACAGATACGCAGTATTTT. It translates to CASSDLDRGTTDTQYF.

This clone turned up a few times. Since a much larger clone is just one base distant, this may be a read error. The chain carries TRBV5-6 and TRBJ2-7; 8 nucleotides match TRBD1. CDR1 SGHDT and CDR2 YYEEEE come from the germline V gene. The junction had 8 bases not matched to a gene; V was cut back by 4 bases and J by 2 bases. The CDR3 has 15 residues. The CDR3 loop is CASSLPATGAYEQYF. The CDR3 nucleotides read TGTGCCAGCAGCCTGCCCGCGACAGGGGCCTACGAGCAGTACTTC.

This clone was found a few times. V gene TRBV27 combines with J gene TRBJ2-7; 7 positions match TRBD1. The CDR3 runs 14 residues. CDR1 is MNHEY and CDR2 is SMNVEV in the germline V gene (reference sequence). Trimming removed 5 bases from V and 4 bases from J; junction bases left unmatched: 8. The CDR3, as DNA: TGTGCCAGCAGTCCCCGGGACAGAAATTACGAGCAGTACTTC. Residues: CASSPRDRNYEQYF.

The genes are TRBV29-1 and TRBJ2-1; D not resolved. The CDR3 contains 13 residues. The V and J ends lost 7 bases and 7 bases respectively, with 17 bases between them. CDR1 and CDR2 (germline): SQVTM, ANQGSEA. This CDR3 reads CSAPVGWSNEQFF. The CDR3 nucleotides read TGCAGCGCTCCGGTGGGGTGGTCTAATGAGCAGTTCTTC.

In this sample, this clone turned up many times. J is TRBJ2-7 and V is TRBV6-2 or TRBV6-3; TRBD1 aligns across 9 bases. This CDR3 region has 15 residues. V lost 6 bases, J lost 1 base, and 7 bases stayed unmatched. CDR1 and CDR2 (germline): MNHEY, SVGEGT. The CDR3 here is CASRGGQGRSYEQYF. The CDR3 region has the DNA TGTGCCAGCAGGGGGGGACAGGGAAGATCCTACGAGCAGTACTTC.

In its sample, this clone was seen many times. The V gene is TRBV12-3 or TRBV12-4, the J gene TRBJ2-5; 9 nucleotides match TRBD2. V gave up 3 bases and J gave up 5 bases; unmatched junction bases: 7. The CDR3 consists of 15 residues. The CDR3 DNA sequence: TGTGCCAGCAGTTTGGCCATGGGACTAGCTGAGACCCAGTACTTC. Translated, it gives CASSLAMGLAETQYF.